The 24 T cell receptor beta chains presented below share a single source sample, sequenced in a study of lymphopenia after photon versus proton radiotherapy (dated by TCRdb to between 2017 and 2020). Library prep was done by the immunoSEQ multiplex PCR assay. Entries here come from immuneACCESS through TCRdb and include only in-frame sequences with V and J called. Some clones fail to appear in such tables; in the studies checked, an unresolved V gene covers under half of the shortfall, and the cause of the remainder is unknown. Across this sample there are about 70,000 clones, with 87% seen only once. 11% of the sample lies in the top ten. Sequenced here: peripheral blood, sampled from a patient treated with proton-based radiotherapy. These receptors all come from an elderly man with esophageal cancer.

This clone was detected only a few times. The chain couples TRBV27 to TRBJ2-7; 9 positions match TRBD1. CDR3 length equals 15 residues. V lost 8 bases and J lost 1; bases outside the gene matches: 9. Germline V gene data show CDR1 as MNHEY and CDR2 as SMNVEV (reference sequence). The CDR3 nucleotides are TGTGCCAGCGCACTAGATGGGACAGGGTCCTACGAGCAGTACTTC. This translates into CASALDGTGSYEQYF.

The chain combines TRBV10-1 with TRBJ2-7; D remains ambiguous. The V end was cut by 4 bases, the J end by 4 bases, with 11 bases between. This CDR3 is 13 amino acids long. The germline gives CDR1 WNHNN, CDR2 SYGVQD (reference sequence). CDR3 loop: CASSGAGCYEQYF. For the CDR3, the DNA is TGCGCCAGCAGTGGGGCAGGATGTTACGAGCAGTACTTC.

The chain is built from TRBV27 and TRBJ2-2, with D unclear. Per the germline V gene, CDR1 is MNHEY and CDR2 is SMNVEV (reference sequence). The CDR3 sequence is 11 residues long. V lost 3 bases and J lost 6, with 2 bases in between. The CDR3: CASSFAGELFF. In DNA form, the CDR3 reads TGTGCCAGCAGTTTCGCCGGGGAGCTGTTTTTT.

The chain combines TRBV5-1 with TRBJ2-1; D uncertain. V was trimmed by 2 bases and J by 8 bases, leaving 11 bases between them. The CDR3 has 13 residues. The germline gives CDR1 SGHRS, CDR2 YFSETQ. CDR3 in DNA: TGCGCCAGCAGCTTTTTGGTTCGGGATGAGCAGTTCTTC. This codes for CASSFLVRDEQFF. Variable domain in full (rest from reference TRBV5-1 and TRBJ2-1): KAGVTQTPRYLIKTRGQQVTLSCSPISGHRSVSWYQQTPGQGLQFLFEYFSETQRNKGNFPGRFSGRQFSNSRSEMNVSTLELGDSALYLCASSFLVRDEQFFGPGTRLTVL.

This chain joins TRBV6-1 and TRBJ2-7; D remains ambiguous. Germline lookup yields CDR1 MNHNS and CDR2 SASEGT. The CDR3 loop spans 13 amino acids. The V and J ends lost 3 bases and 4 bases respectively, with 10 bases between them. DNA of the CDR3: TGTGCCAGCAGTGAGGAGACCTGGTACGAGCAGTACTTC. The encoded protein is CASSEETWYEQYF.

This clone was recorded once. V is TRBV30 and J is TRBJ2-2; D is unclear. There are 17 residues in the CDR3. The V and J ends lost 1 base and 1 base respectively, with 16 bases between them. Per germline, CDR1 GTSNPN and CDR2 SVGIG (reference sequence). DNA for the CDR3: TGTGCCTGGAGTGCGAGTCGTTTGGTTGGGAACACCGGGGAGCTGTTTTTT. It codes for CAWSASRLVGNTGELFF.

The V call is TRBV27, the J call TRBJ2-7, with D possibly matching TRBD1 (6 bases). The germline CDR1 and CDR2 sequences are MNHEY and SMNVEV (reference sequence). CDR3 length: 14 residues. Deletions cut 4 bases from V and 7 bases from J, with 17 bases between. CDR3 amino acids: CASSSNRAPGEQYF. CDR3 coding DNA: TGTGCCAGCAGTTCCAACAGGGCCCCGGGGGAGCAGTACTTC.

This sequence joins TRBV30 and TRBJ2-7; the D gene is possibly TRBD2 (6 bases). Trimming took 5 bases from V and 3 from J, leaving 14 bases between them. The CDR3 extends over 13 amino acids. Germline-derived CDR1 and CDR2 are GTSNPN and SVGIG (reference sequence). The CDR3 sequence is CAWGGGPSYEQYF. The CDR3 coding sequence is TGTGCCTGGGGGGGAGGACCCAGCTACGAGCAGTACTTC. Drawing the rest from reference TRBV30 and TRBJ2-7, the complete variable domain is SQTIHQWPATLVQPVGSPLSLECTVEGTSNPNLYWYRQAAGRGLQLLFYSVGIGQISSEVPQNLSASRPQDRQFILSSKKLLLSDSGFYLCAWGGGPSYEQYFGPGTRLTVT.

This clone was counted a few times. The CDR3 loop is CASSSSWGRTEAFF. CDR3 coding DNA: TGTGCCAGCAGTTCCTCGTGGGGCAGGACTGAAGCTTTCTTT. This chain links TRBV6-5 with TRBJ1-1, with D possibly matching TRBD1 (5 bases). V was trimmed by 4 bases and J by 5 bases, leaving 14 bases between them. This CDR3 comprises 14 residues. Germline values: CDR1 MNHEY, CDR2 SVGAGI.

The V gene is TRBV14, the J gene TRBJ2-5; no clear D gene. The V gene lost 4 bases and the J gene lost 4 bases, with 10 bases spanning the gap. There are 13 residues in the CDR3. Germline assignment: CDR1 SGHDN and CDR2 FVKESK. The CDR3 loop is CASSLLGSETQYF. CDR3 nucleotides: TGTGCCAGCAGCCTACTTGGGTCAGAGACCCAGTACTTC.

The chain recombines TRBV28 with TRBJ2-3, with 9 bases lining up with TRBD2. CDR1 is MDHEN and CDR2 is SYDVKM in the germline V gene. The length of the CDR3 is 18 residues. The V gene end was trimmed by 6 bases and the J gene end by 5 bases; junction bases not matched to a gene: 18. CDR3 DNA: TGTGCCAGCAGCCAATCCCAGCGGGAGGCTGACATTGAAGATACGCAGTATTTT. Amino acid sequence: CASSQSQREADIEDTQYF.

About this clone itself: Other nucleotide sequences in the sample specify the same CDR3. For the CDR3, the DNA is TGTGCCAGCAGCTTTTCCTCTGGAAACACCATATATTTT. Its protein is CASSFSSGNTIYF. The chain uses TRBV5-6 and TRBJ1-3; the D is unclear. CDR1 and CDR2 from the germline V gene are SGHDT and YYEEEE. V was clipped by 2 bases and J by 0 bases, with 3 bases between them. This CDR3 contains 13 residues.

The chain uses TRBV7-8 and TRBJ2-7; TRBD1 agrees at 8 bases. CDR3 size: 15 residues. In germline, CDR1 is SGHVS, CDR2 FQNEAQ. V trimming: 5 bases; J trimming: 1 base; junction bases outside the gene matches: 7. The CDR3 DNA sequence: TGTGCCAGCAGCCCATACCGGGACAGGTCCTACGAGCAGTACTTC. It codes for CASSPYRDRSYEQYF.

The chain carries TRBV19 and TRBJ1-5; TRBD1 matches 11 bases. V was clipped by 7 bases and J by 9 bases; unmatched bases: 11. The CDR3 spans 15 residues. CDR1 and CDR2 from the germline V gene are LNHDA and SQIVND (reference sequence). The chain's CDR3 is CASTAGTGGRGPQHF. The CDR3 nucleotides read TGTGCCAGTACCGCCGGGACAGGGGGGCGGGGGCCCCAGCATTTT.

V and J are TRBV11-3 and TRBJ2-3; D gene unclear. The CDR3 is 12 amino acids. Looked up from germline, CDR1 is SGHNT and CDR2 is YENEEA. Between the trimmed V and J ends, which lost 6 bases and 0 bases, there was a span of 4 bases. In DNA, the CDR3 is TGTGCCAGCAGTCGGAGCACAGATACGCAGTATTTT. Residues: CASSRSTDTQYF.

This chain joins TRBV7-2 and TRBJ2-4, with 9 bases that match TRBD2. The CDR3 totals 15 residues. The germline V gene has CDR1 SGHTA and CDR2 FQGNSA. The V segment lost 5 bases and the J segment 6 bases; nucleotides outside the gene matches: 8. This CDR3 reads CASSRDRLAVNIQYF. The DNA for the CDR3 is TGTGCCAGCAGCCGTGACCGACTAGCGGTAAACATTCAGTACTTC.

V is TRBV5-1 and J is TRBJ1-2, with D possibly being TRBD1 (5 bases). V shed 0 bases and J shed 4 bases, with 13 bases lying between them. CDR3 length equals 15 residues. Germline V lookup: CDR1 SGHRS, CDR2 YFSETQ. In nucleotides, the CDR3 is TGCGCCAGCAGCTTGGTTGGGCAGGGTGGCTATGGCTACACCTTC. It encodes CASSLVGQGGYGYTF.

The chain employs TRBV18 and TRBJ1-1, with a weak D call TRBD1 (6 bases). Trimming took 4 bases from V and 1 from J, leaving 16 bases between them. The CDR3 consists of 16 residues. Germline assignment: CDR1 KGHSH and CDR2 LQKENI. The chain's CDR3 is CASSQLQGRGNTEAFF. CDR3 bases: TGTGCCAGCTCACAACTGCAGGGCAGGGGGAACACTGAAGCTTTCTTT. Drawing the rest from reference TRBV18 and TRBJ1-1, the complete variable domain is NAGVMQNPRHLVRRRGQEARLRCSPMKGHSHVYWYRQLPEEGLKFMVYLQKENIIDESGMPKERFSAEFPKEGPSILRIQQVVRGDSAAYFCASSQLQGRGNTEAFFGQGTRLTVV.

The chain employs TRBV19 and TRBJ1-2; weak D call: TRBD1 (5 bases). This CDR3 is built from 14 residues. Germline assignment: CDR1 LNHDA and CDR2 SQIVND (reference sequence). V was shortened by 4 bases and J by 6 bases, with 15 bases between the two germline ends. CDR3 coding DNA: TGTGCCAGTAGTACCTCCCAGGGAGTAGATGGCTACACCTTC. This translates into CASSTSQGVDGYTF. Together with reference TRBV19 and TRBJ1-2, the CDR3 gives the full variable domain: DGGITQSPKYLFRKEGQNVTLSCEQNLNHDAMYWYRQDPGQGLRLIYYSQIVNDFQKGDIAEGYSVSREKKESFPLTVTSAQKNPTAFYLCASSTSQGVDGYTFGSGTRLTVV.

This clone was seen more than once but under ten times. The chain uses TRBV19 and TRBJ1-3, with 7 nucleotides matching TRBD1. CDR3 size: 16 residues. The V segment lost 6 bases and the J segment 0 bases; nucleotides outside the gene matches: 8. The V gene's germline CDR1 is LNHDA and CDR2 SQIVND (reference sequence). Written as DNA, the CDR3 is TGTGCCAGTAGCTCGGGGTGGGACAGCTCTGGAAACACCATATATTTT. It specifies CASSSGWDSSGNTIYF.

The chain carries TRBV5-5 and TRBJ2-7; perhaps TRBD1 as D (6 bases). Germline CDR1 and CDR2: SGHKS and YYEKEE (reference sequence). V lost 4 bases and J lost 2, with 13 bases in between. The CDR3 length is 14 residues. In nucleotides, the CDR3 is TGTGCCAGCAGCGAAAAGACAGGAACCTACGAGCAGTACTTC. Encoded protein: CASSEKTGTYEQYF.

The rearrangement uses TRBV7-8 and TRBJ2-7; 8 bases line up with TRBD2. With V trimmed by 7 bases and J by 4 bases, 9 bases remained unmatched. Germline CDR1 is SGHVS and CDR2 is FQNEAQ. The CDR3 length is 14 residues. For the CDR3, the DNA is TGTGCCAGCACTCGTTCGAGCGGGAGTTACGAGCAGTACTTC. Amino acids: CASTRSSGSYEQYF.

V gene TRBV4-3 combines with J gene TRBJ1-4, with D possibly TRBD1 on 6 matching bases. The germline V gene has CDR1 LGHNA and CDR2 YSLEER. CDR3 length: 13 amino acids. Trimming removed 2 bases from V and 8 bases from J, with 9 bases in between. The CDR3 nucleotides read TGCGCCAGCAGCCAAACAGGGTTCGAAAAACTGTTTTTT. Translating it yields CASSQTGFEKLFF.

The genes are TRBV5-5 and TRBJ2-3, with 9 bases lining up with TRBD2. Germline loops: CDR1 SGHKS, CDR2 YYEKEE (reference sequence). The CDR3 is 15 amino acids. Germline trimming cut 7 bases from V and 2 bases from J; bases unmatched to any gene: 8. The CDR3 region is CASLTLAGDTDTQYF. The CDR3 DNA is TGTGCCAGCCTAACGTTAGCGGGGGACACAGATACGCAGTATTTT.